The table lists the clone carrying this TCR beta chain with a few counts. Its specificity is not known. This sample is drawn from a study of identical twins. Findings and limits, study-wide: Invariant populations such as MAIT and iNKT cells could partly muddle zero-insertion analyses.

The germline CDR1 and CDR2 sequences are MDHEN and SYDVKM. V was clipped by 6 bases and J by 4 bases; unmatched bases: 2. The CDR3 runs 12 residues. TCRdb fed the 5' RACE reads into MiXCR, producing one record per CDR3 protein. This table has 470,000 or so distinct CDR3 sequences, approximately 25% appearing once. These same data were also listed under a study on T cells expressing NK-cell markers.

This TCR derives from a woman under 30 in good health. V usage is TRBV28 and J usage is TRBJ1-2; 7 bases align to TRBD1. The material sequenced was CD4+ T cells sorted from blood. CDR3 nucleotides: TGTGCCAGCAGCGGACAGGTCTATGGCTACACCTTC. This sequence encodes CASSGQVYGYTF.